This TCR beta chain was found in a study of vaccination and CD4 T cells after COVID-19. The Oncomine TCR Beta short-read assay sequenced DNA from cultured CD4+ T cells. TCRdb fed the PCR reads into MiXCR, producing one record per CDR3 protein. The table lists about 12,000 distinct CDR3 sequences, about 48% of them singletons, with approximately 20% in the top ten. This CDR3 has 11 residues. Germline values: CDR1 MNHNS, CDR2 SASEGT. V was shortened by 7 bases and J by 4 bases, with 7 bases between the two germline ends. Sample treatment: approximately nine-day PBMC culture with coronavirus spike peptide pools or control peptides (ViraFEST assay). With respect to this clonotype: What it binds is not known.

The gene calls are TRBV6-1 and TRBJ1-2; the D is unclear. This TCR came from a human donor with COVID-19. The source material was cultured CD4+ T cells from blood, sampled after SARS-CoV-2 vaccination. The CDR3 is CASTTGYGYTF. DNA for the CDR3: TGTGCCAGCACGACCGGCTATGGCTACACCTTC.